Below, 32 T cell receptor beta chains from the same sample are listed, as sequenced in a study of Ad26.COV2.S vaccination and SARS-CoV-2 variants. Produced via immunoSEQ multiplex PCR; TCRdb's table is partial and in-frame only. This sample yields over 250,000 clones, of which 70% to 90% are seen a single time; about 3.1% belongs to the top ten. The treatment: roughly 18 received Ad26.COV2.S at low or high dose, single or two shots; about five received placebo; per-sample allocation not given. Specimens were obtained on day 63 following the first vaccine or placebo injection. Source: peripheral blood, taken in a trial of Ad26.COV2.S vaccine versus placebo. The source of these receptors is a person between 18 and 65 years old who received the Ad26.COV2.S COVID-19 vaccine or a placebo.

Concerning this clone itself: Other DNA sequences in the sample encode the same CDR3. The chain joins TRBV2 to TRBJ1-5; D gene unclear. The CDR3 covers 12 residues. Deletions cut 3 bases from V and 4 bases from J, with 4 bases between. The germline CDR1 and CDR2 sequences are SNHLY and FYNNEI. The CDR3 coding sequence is TGTGCCAGCAGTGACAGTAATCAGCCCCAGCATTTT. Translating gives CASSDSNQPQHF.

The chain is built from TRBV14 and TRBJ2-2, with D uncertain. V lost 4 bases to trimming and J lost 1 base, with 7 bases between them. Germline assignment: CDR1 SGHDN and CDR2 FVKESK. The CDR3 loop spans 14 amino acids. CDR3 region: CASSPSMNTGELFF. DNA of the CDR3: TGTGCCAGCAGCCCCTCTATGAACACCGGGGAGCTGTTTTTT.

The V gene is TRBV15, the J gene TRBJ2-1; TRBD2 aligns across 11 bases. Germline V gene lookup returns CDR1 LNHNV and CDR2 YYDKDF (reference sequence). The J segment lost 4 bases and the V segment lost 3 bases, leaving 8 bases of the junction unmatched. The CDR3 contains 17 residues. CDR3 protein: CATSSNLLAGAYNEQFF. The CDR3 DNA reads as TGTGCCACCAGCAGCAATTTACTAGCGGGGGCTTACAATGAGCAGTTCTTC.

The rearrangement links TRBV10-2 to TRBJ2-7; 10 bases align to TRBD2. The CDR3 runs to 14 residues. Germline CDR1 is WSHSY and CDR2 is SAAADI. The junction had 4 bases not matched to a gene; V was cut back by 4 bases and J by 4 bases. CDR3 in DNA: TGCGCCAGCAGTGTCAGCGGGAGGGGGTACGAGCAGTACTTC. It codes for CASSVSGRGYEQYF.

CDR3 bases: TGTGCCATCAGTCCCCCGGTTTTAAACTATGGCTACACCTTC. It encodes CAISPPVLNYGYTF. The chain recombines TRBV10-3 with TRBJ1-2; D is uncertain. The CDR3 is 14 amino acids. V dropped 5 bases and J dropped 2 bases, with 12 bases sitting between them. Germline CDR1 and CDR2: ENHRY and SYGVKD.

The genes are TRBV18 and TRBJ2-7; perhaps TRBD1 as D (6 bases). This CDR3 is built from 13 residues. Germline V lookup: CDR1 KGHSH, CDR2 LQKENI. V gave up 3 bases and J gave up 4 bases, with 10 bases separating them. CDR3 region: CASSPTGQYEQYF. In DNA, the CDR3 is TGTGCCAGCTCACCCACCGGACAGTACGAGCAGTACTTC. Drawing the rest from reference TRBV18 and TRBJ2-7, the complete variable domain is NAGVMQNPRHLVRRRGQEARLRCSPMKGHSHVYWYRQLPEEGLKFMVYLQKENIIDESGMPKERFSAEFPKEGPSILRIQQVVRGDSAAYFCASSPTGQYEQYFGPGTRLTVT.

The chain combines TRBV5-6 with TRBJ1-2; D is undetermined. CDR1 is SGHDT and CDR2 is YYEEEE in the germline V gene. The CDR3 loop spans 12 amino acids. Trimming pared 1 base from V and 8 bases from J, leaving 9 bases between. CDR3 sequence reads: CASSLWGGGYTF. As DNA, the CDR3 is TGTGCCAGCAGCTTGTGGGGAGGCGGCTACACCTTC.

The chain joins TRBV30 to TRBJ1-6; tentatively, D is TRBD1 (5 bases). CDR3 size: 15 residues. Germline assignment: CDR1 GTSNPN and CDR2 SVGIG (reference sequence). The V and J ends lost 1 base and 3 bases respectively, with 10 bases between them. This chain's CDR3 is CAWSAKQVYNSPLHF. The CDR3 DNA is TGTGCCTGGAGTGCAAAACAGGTCTATAATTCACCCCTCCACTTT.

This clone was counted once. CDR3 DNA sequence: TGTGCCAGCAGAGCTCTAAGTCGTCTTAAACCTGTCTATAGCAATCAGCCCCAGCATTTT. Amino acid sequence: CASRALSRLKPVYSNQPQHF. The rearrangement links TRBV28 to TRBJ1-5; the D is unclear. This CDR3 contains 20 residues. Deletions cut 6 bases from V and 0 bases from J, with 27 bases between. Germline CDR1 MDHEN, CDR2 SYDVKM. The entire variable domain, with the rest obtained from reference TRBV28 and TRBJ1-5, is as follows: DVKVTQSSRYLVKRTGEKVFLECVQDMDHENMFWYRQDPGLGLRLIYFSYDVKMKEKGDIPEGYSVSREKKERFSLILESASTNQTSMYLCASRALSRLKPVYSNQPQHFGDGTRLSIL.

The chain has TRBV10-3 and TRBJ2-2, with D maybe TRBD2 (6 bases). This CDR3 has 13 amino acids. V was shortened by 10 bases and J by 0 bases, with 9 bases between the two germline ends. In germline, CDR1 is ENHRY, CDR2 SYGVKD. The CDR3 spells CATRDSNTGELFF. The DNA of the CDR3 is TGTGCCACGCGGGACTCGAACACCGGGGAGCTGTTTTTT.

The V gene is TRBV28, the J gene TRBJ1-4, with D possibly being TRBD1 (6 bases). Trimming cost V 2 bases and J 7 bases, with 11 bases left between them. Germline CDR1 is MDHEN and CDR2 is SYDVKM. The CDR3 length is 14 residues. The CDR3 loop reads CASSLGGGSEKLFF. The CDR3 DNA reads TGTGCCAGCAGTTTAGGAGGGGGAAGTGAAAAACTGTTTTTT.

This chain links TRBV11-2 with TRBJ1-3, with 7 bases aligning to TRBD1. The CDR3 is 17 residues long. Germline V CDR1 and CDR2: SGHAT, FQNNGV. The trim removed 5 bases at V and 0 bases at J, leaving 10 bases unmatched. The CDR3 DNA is TGTGCCAGCAGCCTCAGACAGGGTGGTCTCTCTGGAAACACCATATATTTT. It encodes CASSLRQGGLSGNTIYF. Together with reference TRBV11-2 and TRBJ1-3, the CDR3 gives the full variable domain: EAGVAQSPRYKIIEKRQSVAFWCNPISGHATLYWYQQILGQGPKLLIQFQNNGVVDDSQLPKDRFSAERLKGVDSTLKIQPAKLEDSAVYLCASSLRQGGLSGNTIYFGEGSWLTVV.

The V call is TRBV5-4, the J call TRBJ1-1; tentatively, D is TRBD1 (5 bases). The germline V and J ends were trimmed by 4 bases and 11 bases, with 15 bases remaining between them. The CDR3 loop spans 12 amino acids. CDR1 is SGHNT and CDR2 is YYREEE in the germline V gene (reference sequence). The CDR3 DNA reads TGTGCCAGCAGCCGCGATGGGGGAGAGGCTTTCTTT. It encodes CASSRDGGEAFF.

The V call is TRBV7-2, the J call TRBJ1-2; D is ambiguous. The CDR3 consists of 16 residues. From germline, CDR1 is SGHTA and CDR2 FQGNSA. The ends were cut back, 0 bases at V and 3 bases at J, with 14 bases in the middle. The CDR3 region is CASSLAYYASDYGYTF. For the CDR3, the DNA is TGTGCCAGCAGCTTAGCATATTACGCGAGCGACTATGGCTACACCTTC.

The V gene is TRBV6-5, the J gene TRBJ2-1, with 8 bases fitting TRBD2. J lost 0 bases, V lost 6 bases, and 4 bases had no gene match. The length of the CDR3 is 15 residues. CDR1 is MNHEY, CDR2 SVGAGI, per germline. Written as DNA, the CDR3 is TGTGCCAGCAGCCCGGGGGGGAGCTCCTACAATGAGCAGTTCTTC. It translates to CASSPGGSSYNEQFF.

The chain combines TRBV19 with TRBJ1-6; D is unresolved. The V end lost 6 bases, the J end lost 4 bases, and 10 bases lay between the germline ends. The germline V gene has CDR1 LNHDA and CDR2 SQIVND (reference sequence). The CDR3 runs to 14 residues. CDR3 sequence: CASRLPVYNSPLHF. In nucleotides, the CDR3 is TGTGCCAGTAGACTACCAGTGTATAATTCACCCCTCCACTTT.

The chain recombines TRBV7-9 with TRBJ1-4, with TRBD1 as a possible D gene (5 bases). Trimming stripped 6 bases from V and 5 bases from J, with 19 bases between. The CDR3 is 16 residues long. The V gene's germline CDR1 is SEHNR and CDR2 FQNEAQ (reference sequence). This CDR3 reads CASSPMALGTNEKLFF. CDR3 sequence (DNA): TGTGCCAGCAGTCCTATGGCCCTAGGGACGAATGAAAAACTGTTTTTT.

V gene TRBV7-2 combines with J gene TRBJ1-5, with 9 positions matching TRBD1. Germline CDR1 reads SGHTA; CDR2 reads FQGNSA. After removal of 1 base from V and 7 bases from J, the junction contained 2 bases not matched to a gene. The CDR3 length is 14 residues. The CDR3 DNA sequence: TGTGCCAGCAGCTTAGGACAGGGGGTACAGCCCCAGCATTTT. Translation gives CASSLGQGVQPQHF.

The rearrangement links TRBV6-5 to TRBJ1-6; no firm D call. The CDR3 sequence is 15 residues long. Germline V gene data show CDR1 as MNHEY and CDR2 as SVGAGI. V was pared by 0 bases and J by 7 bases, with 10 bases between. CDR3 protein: CASSYSTRRNSPLHF. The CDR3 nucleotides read TGTGCCAGCAGTTACTCCACTAGGCGGAATTCACCCCTCCACTTT.

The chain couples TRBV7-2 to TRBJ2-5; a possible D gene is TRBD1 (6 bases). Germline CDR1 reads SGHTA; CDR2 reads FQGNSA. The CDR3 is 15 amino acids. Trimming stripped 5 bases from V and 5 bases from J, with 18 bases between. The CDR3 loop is CASSRTLTRGETQYF. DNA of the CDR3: TGTGCCAGCAGCCGCACCCTCACTAGGGGGGAGACCCAGTACTTC.

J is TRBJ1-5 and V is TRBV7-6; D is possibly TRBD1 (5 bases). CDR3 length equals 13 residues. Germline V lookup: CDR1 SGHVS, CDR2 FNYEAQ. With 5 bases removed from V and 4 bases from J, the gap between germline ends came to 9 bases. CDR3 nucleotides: TGTGCCAGCAGCACGACAGAGAATCAGCCCCAGCATTTT. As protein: CASSTTENQPQHF.

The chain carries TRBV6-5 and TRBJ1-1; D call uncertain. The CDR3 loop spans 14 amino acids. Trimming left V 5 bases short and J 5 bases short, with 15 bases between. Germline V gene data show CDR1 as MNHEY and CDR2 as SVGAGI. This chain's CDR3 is CASSTRTAATEAFF. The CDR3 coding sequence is TGTGCCAGCAGTACCCGGACGGCTGCGACTGAAGCTTTCTTT.

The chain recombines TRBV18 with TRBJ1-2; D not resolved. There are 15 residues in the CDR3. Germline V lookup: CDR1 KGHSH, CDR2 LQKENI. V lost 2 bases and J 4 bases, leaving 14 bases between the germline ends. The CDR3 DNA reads TGTGCCAGCTCACCAGACTCCGGGGTCCCCTATGGCTACACCTTC. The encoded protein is CASSPDSGVPYGYTF.

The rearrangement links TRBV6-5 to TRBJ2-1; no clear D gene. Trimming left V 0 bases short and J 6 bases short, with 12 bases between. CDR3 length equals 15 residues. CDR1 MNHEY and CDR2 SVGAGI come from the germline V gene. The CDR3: CASSYSPRVSNEQFF. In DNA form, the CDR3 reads TGTGCCAGCAGTTACTCGCCTAGAGTGAGCAATGAGCAGTTCTTC.

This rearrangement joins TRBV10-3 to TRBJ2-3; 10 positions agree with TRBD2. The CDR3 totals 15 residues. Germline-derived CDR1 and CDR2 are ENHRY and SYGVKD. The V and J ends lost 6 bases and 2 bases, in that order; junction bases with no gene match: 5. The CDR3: CAIRIAGGDTDTQYF. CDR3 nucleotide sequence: TGTGCCATCAGGATAGCGGGAGGTGACACAGATACGCAGTATTTT.

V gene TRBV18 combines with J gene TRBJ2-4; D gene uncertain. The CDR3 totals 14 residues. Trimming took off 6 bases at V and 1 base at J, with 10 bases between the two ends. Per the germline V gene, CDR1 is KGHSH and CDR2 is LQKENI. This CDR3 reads CASSPNLAKNIQYF. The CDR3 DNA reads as TGTGCCAGCTCCCCCAACCTGGCCAAAAACATTCAGTACTTC.

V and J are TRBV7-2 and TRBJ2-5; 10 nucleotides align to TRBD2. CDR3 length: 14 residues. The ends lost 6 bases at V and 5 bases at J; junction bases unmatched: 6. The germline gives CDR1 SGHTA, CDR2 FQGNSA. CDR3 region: CASSTSGARETQYF. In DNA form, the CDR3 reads TGTGCCAGCAGTACTAGCGGGGCCCGTGAGACCCAGTACTTC.

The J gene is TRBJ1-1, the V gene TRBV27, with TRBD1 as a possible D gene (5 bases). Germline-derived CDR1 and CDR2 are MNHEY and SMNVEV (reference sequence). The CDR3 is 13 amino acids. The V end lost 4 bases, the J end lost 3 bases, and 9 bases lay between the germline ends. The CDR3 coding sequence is TGTGCCAGCAGTTGGCAGGGTTACACTGAAGCTTTCTTT. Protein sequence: CASSWQGYTEAFF.

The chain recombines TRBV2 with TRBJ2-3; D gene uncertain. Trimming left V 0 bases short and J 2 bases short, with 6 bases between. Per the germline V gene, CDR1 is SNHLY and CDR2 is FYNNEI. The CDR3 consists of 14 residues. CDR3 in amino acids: CASSEAGLTDTQYF. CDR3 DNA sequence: TGTGCCAGCAGTGAAGCGGGCCTCACAGATACGCAGTATTTT. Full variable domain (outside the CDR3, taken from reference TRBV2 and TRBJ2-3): EPEVTQTPSHQVTQMGQEVILRCVPISNHLYFYWYRQILGQKVEFLVSFYNNEISEKSEIFDDQFSVERPDGSNFTLKIRSTKLEDSAMYFCASSEAGLTDTQYFGPGTRLTVL.

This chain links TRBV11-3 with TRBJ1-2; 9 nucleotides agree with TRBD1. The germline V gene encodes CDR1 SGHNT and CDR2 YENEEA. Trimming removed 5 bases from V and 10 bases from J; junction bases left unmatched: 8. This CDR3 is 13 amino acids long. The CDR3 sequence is CASSLGQGFDYTF. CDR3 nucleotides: TGTGCCAGCAGCCTGGGACAGGGATTCGACTACACCTTC.

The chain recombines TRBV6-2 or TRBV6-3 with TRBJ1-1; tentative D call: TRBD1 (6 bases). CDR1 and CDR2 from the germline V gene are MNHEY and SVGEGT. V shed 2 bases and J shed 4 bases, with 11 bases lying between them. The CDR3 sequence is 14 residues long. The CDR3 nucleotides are TGTGCCAGCAGTTACACCAGGGGATTCACTGAAGCTTTCTTT. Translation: CASSYTRGFTEAFF.

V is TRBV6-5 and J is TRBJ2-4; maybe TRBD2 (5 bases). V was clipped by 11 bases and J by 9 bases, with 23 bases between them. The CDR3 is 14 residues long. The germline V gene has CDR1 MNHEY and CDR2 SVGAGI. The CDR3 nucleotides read TGTGCCGGACTCTCGTCTTCTCCCCCGCGCATTCAGTACTTC. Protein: CAGLSSSPPRIQYF.